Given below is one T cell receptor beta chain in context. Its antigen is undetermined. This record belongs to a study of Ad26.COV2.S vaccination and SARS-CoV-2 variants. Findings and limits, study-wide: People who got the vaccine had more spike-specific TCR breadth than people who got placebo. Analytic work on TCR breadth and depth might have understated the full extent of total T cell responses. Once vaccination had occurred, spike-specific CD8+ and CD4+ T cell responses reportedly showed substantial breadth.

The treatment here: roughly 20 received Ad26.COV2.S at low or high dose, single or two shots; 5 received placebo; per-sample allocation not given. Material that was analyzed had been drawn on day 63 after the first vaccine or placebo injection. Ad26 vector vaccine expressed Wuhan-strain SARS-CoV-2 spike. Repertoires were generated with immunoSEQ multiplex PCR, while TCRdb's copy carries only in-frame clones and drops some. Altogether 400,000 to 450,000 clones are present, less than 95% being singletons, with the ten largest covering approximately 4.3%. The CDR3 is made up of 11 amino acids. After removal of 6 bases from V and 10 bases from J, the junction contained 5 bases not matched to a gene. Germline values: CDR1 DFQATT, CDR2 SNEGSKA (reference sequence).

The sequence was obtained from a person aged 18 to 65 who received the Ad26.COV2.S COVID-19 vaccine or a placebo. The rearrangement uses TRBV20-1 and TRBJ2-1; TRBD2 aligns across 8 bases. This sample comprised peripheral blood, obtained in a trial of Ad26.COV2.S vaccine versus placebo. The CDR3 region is CSARTSREQFF. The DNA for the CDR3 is TGCAGTGCGCGGACTAGCAGAGAGCAGTTCTTC.